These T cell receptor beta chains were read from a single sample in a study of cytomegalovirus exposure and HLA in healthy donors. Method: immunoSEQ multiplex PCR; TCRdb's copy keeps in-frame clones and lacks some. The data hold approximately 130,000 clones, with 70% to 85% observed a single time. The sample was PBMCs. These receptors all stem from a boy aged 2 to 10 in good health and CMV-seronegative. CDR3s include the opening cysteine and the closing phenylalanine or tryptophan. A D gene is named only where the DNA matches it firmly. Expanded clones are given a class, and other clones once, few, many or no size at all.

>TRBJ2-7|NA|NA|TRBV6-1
TGTGCCAGCAGCGTCACAGGGATCTCCTACGAGCAGTACTTC
CASSVTGISYEQYF
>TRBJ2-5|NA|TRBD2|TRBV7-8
TGTGCCAGCAGCCCTCTTAGCGGGAACCAAGAGACCCAGTACTTC
CASSPLSGNQETQYF
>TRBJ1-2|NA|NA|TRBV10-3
TGTGCCATCGGGGCAGACTATGGCTACACCTTC
CAIGADYGYTF
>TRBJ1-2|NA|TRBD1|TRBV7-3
TGTGCCAGCAGCCCTGAACCACAGGGGGCGGGTGGCTACACCTTC
CASSPEPQGAGGYTF
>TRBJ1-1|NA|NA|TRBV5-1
TGCGCCAGCAGCTTGGATCGGGGAGAAGCTTTCTTT
CASSLDRGEAFF
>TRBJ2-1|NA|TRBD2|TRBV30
TGTGCCTGGAGTGTGGTAGCGGGGGTCGAGCAGTTCTTC
CAWSVVAGVEQFF
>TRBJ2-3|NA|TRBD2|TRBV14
TGTGCCAGCAGCCCTCCCCGGGCGGGAGGAGATACAGATACGCAGTATTTT
CASSPPRAGGDTDTQYF
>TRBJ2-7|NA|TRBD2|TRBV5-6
TGTGCCAGCAGCTTGGGTGGGACTAACTCCTACGAGCAGTACTTC
CASSLGGTNSYEQYF
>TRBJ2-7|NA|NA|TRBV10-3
TGTGCCATCAGTAGCGTAACCTACGAGCAGTACTTC
CAISSVTYEQYF
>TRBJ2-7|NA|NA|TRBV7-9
TGTTCCAGCAGCCCGGGACACCCCTACGAGCAGTACTTC
CSSSPGHPYEQYF
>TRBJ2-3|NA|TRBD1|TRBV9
TGTGCCAGCAGCCCCCGGGGACAGACTGACACAGATACGCAGTATTTT
CASSPRGQTDTDTQYF
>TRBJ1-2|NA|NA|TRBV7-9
TGTGCCAGCAGCCTACAGGTCCCCTATGGCTACACCTTC
CASSLQVPYGYTF
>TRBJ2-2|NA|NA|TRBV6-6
TGTGCCACAAACAGGGTTGGCACCGGGGAGCTGTTTTTT
CATNRVGTGELFF
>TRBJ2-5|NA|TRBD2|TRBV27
TGTGCCAGCAGGTCTTTAACTAGCGGGAGGCTCGGGGAGACCCAGTACTTC
CASRSLTSGRLGETQYF
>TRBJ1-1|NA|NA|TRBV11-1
TGTGCCAGCAGCTCGTCGGGGGGTGGTCTGGCTTTCTTT
CASSSSGGGLAFF
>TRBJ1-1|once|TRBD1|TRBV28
TGTGCCAGCAGCATAACAGCCTTACAGGGGGGGCGGCTAGCTTTCTTT
CASSITALQGGRLAFF
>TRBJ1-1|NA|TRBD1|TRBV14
TGTGCCAGCAGCATTCGGACAGGGGGGGTCACTGAAGCTTTCTTT
CASSIRTGGVTEAFF
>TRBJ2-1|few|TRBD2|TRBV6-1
TGTGCCAGCAGTGAGTTTGCGGGGGGATACAATGAGCAGTTCTTC
CASSEFAGGYNEQFF
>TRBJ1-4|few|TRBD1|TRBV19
TGTGCCAGTACTCCAGGGGTAGGGGGCAGGAGAAATGAAAAACTGTTTTTT
CASTPGVGGRRNEKLFF
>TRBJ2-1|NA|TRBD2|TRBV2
TGTGCCAGCAGCCTCCCGGGACTAGCCAATGAGCAGTTCTTC
CASSLPGLANEQFF
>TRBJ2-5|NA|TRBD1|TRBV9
TGTGCCAGCAGCGGGTGGGGGACAGGGGCAGAGACCCAGTACTTC
CASSGWGTGAETQYF
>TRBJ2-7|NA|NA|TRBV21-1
TGTGCCAGCAGCCCCGGGACTAGCGGGTGTACCTACGAGCAGTACTTC
CASSPGTSGCTYEQYF
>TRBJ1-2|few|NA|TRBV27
TGTGCCAGCGGTTGGCAGTCTAACTATGGCTACACCTTC
CASGWQSNYGYTF
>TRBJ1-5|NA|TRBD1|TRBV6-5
TGTGCCAGCAGGGGACAGGGGCCCCAGCATTTT
CASRGQGPQHF
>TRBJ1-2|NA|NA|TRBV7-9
TGTGCCAGCAGCCCTACTAGGTATGGCTACACCTTC
CASSPTRYGYTF
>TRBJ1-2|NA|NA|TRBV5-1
TGCGCCAGCAGCTTGACGACAGGTCCCTATGGCTACACCTTC
CASSLTTGPYGYTF
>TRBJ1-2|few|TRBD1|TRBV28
TGTGCCAGCAGTTCCCCAGGGGGCGCTTGTGGCTACACCTTC
CASSSPGGACGYTF
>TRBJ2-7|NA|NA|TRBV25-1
TGTGCCAGCAGTGAAGTATACGAGCAGTACTTC
CASSEVYEQYF
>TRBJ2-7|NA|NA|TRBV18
TGTGCCAGCTCACCGGGGGCAGACTCGAGAAACGAGCAGTACTTC
CASSPGADSRNEQYF
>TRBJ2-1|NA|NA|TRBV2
TGTGCCAGCAGTGAAGCCGCGGGTTTGAGGAATGAGCAGTTCTTC
CASSEAAGLRNEQFF
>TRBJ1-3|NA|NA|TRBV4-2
TGTGCCAGCAGCGAAAGGGGCAGAGCGAGCTCTGGAAACACCATATATTTT
CASSERGRASSGNTIYF
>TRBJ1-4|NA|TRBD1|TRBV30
TGTGCCTGGAGTGTAGGATCGTGGACAGGCACCAGAACTAATGAAAAACTGTTTTTT
CAWSVGSWTGTRTNEKLFF
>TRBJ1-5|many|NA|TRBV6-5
TGTGCCAGCAGTGGACTCGACTGGATACTGCATTTT
CASSGLDWILHF
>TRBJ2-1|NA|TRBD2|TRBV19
TGTGCCAGTTCTTACCCGGGACTAGGGGATGAGCAGTTCTTC
CASSYPGLGDEQFF
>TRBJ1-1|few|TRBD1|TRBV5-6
TGTGCCAGCAGCCCCACGGGACAGCGCACTGAAGCTTTCTTT
CASSPTGQRTEAFF
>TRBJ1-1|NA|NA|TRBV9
TGTGCCAGCAGCGTAAACAACGACAGGAACACTGAAGCTTTCTTT
CASSVNNDRNTEAFF
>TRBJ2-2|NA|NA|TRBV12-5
TGTGCAACCTCCGGGACTAACACCGGGGAGCTGTTTTTT
CATSGTNTGELFF
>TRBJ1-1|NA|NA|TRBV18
TGTGCCAGCTCACCAGGGAGCGACACTGAAGCTTTCTTT
CASSPGSDTEAFF
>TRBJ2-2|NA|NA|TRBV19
TGTGCCAGTAGTACACGCTACTTGAGGAATCCGACCTCGGTGGCCGGGGAGCTGTTTTTT
CASSTRYLRNPTSVAGELFF
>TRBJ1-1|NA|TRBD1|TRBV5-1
TGCGCCAGCAGCGCCGACAGGGGGTGGGCTTTCTTT
CASSADRGWAFF
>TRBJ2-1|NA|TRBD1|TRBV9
TGTGCCAGCAGCCACGGGGGACAGGGGAGCAATGAGCAGTTCTTC
CASSHGGQGSNEQFF
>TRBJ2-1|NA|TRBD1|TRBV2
TGTGCCAGCAATATACAGGGGAGCGACAATGAGCAGTTCTTC
CASNIQGSDNEQFF
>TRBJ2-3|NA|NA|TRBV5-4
TGTGCCAGCAGCTCCGACTCGCGGGGAAGTACAGATACGCAGTATTTT
CASSSDSRGSTDTQYF
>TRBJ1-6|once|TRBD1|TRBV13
TGTGCCAGCAGCTCAAAAGGACAGGGGGCTAATTCACCCCTCCACTTT
CASSSKGQGANSPLHF
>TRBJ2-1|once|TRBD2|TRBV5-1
TGCGCCAGCAGCCAGGGACTAGCGGGGGGCTCCGCCTACAATGAGCAGTTCTTC
CASSQGLAGGSAYNEQFF
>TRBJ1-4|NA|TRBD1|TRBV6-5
TGTGCCAGCAGTGAGGGACAGGGGGAAGAAAAACTGTTTTTT
CASSEGQGEEKLFF
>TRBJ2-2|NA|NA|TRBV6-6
TGTGCCAGCAGTTACTTCCACAGGGTCGACGCCGGGGAGCTGTTTTTT
CASSYFHRVDAGELFF
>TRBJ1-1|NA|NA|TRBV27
TGTGCCAGCAGTCGACACATTATCGGCACTAACACTGAAGCTTTCTTT
CASSRHIIGTNTEAFF
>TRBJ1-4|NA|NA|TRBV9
TGTGCCAGCAGCGCGAGAGGGGAAAAACTGTTTTTT
CASSARGEKLFF
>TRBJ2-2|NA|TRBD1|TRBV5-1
TGCGCCAGCAGACTTCCGGGACAGGGTTTCACCGGGGAGCTGTTTTTT
CASRLPGQGFTGELFF
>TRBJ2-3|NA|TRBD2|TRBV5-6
TGTGCCAGCAGTTGGGGACTAGCGGATAGCACAGATACGCAGTATTTT
CASSWGLADSTDTQYF
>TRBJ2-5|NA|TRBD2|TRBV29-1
TGCAGCGTTGAAGCCACGGGGACTAGCGGGGGTGGCTCTCAAGAGACCCAGTACTTC
CSVEATGTSGGGSQETQYF